Listed here are 23 T cell receptor beta chains from one sample, sequenced in a study of shared clonotypes between healthy human individuals. Produced via immunoSEQ multiplex PCR; TCRdb's table is partial and in-frame only. The sample comprises roughly 1 million clones, 70% to 80% of which are singletons, and approximately 1.5% rests with the top ten. Sequenced sample: memory CD4+ T cells sorted from blood. Subset meaning: CD45RA-negative fraction. These receptors all stem from a man between 18 and 35 years old in good health.

This clone was detected only a few times. The J gene is TRBJ2-2, the V gene TRBV11-3; D is undetermined. Germline V CDR1 and CDR2: SGHNT, YENEEA. The CDR3 has 13 amino acids. V shed 1 base and J shed 7 bases, with 7 bases lying between them. The CDR3 coding sequence is TGTGCCAGCAGCTTAGGATATCGCGGGGAGCTGTTTTTT. It translates to CASSLGYRGELFF.

The V gene is TRBV5-4, the J gene TRBJ1-2, with 7 bases fitting TRBD1. The CDR3 loop spans 14 amino acids. V lost 4 bases and J lost 5; bases outside the gene matches: 8. From germline, CDR1 is SGHNT and CDR2 YYREEE (reference sequence). CDR3 sequence reads: CASSRGQEEYGYTF. The CDR3 nucleotides read TGTGCCAGCAGCCGCGGACAGGAGGAGTATGGCTACACCTTC.

Remarks on this clone: Different DNA sequences within this sample yield the same CDR3. The rearrangement uses TRBV9 and TRBJ2-7; D unclear. With 3 bases removed from V and 4 bases from J, the gap between germline ends came to 11 bases. Germline V gives CDR1 SGDLS, CDR2 YYNGEE. The CDR3 covers 13 residues. CDR3 nucleotides: TGTGCCAGCAGCGCCGGGCTAAGTTACGAGCAGTACTTC. Translating gives CASSAGLSYEQYF. Combining the CDR3 with reference TRBV9 and TRBJ2-7 gives the whole variable domain DSGVTQTPKHLITATGQRVTLRCSPRSGDLSVYWYQQSLDQGLQFLIQYYNGEERAKGNILERFSAQQFPDLHSELNLSSLELGDSALYFCASSAGLSYEQYFGPGTRLTVT.

This clone has just a few counts. A much larger clone lies a single base off, so this may be a read error. The sample contains more than one DNA sequence encoding this CDR3. The chain is built from TRBV5-1 and TRBJ1-4; 8 bases align to TRBD1. Germline V gene data show CDR1 as SGHRS and CDR2 as YFSETQ. The V and J ends lost 0 bases and 5 bases, in that order; junction bases with no gene match: 3. The CDR3 length is 15 residues. Here the CDR3 reads CASSLARDRNEKLFF. The CDR3 DNA is TGCGCCAGCAGCTTGGCCCGGGACAGGAATGAAAAACTGTTTTTT.

J is TRBJ2-4 and V is TRBV28; tentatively, D is TRBD1 (5 bases). CDR3 length equals 20 residues. Trimming cost V 4 bases and J 0 bases, with 25 bases left between them. The germline V gene has CDR1 MDHEN and CDR2 SYDVKM. CDR3 nucleotides: TGTGCCAGCAGTTCTAGGGCCTGGCAGGGAAATAGAGTAGCCAAAAACATTCAGTACTTC. This sequence encodes CASSSRAWQGNRVAKNIQYF.

J is TRBJ2-7 and V is TRBV7-9, with 12 bases identical to TRBD2. J was trimmed by 3 bases and V by 6 bases; bases with no gene match: 6. The CDR3 sequence is 15 residues long. Germline CDR1 and CDR2: SEHNR and FQNEAQ (reference sequence). This CDR3 reads CASRQLAGGHYEQYF. The DNA for the CDR3 is TGTGCCAGCAGACAACTAGCGGGAGGCCACTACGAGCAGTACTTC.

The chain carries TRBV12-2 and TRBJ2-1; the table names TRBD1, a call not compared with the DNA. TRBV12-2 is termed a pseudogene. The CDR3 has 19 residues. The CDR3 coding sequence is TGTGCAAGTCGCTTCATCCCCCTTGAACGGGACACCAATAACAATGAGCAGTTCTTC. Protein: CASRFIPLERDTNNNEQFF.

In its sample, this clone was seen once. This rearrangement joins TRBV18 to TRBJ2-7; D is ambiguous. The V gene's germline CDR1 is KGHSH and CDR2 LQKENI. Trimming removed 3 bases at V and 6 bases at J, with 6 bases between. This CDR3 has 11 residues. CDR3 sequence (DNA): TGTGCCAGCTCACCTGCTAGCGAGCAGTACTTC. It specifies CASSPASEQYF.

This clone was seen only a few times. The gene calls are TRBV28 and TRBJ1-1; 7 nucleotides match TRBD1. Germline CDR1 and CDR2: MDHEN and SYDVKM. This CDR3 has 15 residues. J gave up 4 bases and V 6 bases, and 11 bases lay outside the gene matches. The CDR3, as DNA: TGTGCCAGCAGAAGTCTCAACAGGGGCAGCACTGAAGCTTTCTTT. It specifies CASRSLNRGSTEAFF.

This clone came up once. J is TRBJ1-1 and V is TRBV28; possibly TRBD1 for D (5 bases). Germline V gene data show CDR1 as MDHEN and CDR2 as SYDVKM. This CDR3 has 15 amino acids. V shed 4 bases and J shed 1 base, with 13 bases lying between them. The CDR3 protein is CASSSTGPRNTEAFF. The DNA of the CDR3 is TGTGCCAGCAGTTCAACGGGACCCCGGAACACTGAAGCTTTCTTT.

The sample holds a few counts of this clone. As DNA, the CDR3 is TGTGCCAGCAGTGGACGATTGAATGAGCAGTTCTTC. Its protein product is CASSGRLNEQFF. The chain links TRBV27 to TRBJ2-1; D ambiguous. With 5 bases removed from V and 7 bases from J, the gap between germline ends came to 9 bases. The V gene's germline CDR1 is MNHEY and CDR2 SMNVEV (reference sequence). The CDR3 sequence is 12 residues long.

The genes are TRBV30 and TRBJ2-3; TRBD2 agrees at 7 bases. Germline values: CDR1 GTSNPN, CDR2 SVGIG (reference sequence). The CDR3 runs 17 residues. After removal of 1 base from V and 3 bases from J, the junction contained 13 bases not matched to a gene. The CDR3 here is CAWSAFAELAFTDTQYF. The CDR3 DNA is TGTGCCTGGAGTGCATTCGCAGAACTAGCGTTTACAGATACGCAGTATTTT.

This clone was observed a single time. V usage is TRBV6-6 and J usage is TRBJ1-5, with D possibly being TRBD1 (5 bases). Germline V lookup: CDR1 MNHNY, CDR2 SVGAGI (reference sequence). The CDR3 runs to 12 residues. V shed 8 bases and J shed 6 bases, with 11 bases lying between them. This chain's CDR3 is CASLGGGQPQHF. CDR3 DNA: TGTGCCAGCCTGGGGGGTGGTCAGCCCCAGCATTTT.

DNA of the CDR3: TGTGCCAGCAGCCGGACAGTCCAAGAGACCCAGTACTTC. This translates into CASSRTVQETQYF. The chain couples TRBV14 to TRBJ2-5, with TRBD1 as a possible D gene (6 bases). V was trimmed by 4 bases and J by 1 base, leaving 7 bases between them. The CDR3 contains 13 residues. The germline V gene encodes CDR1 SGHDN and CDR2 FVKESK.

Only a few counts were recorded for this clone. CDR3 residues: CASGDSPNTEAFF. For the CDR3, the DNA is TGTGCCAGCGGGGACAGCCCGAACACTGAAGCTTTCTTT. The chain uses TRBV2 and TRBJ1-1; 7 bases are shared with TRBD1. The CDR3 length is 13 residues. Germline values: CDR1 SNHLY, CDR2 FYNNEI. The ends lost 8 bases at V and 1 base at J; junction bases unmatched: 4.

This clone came up once. CDR3 region: CASSYSVAGTYEQYF. The DNA for the CDR3 is TGTGCCAGCAGTTACAGTGTAGCGGGGACCTACGAGCAGTACTTC. The chain employs TRBV6-5 and TRBJ2-7, with 8 positions matching TRBD2. The CDR3 consists of 15 residues. The germline V gene encodes CDR1 MNHEY and CDR2 SVGAGI. The V gene end was trimmed by 2 bases and the J gene end by 2 bases; junction bases not matched to a gene: 5.

The V gene is TRBV7-9, the J gene TRBJ1-5, with 7 bases fitting TRBD1. The V and J ends lost 0 bases and 2 bases, in that order; junction bases with no gene match: 4. There are 16 residues in the CDR3. Germline values: CDR1 SEHNR, CDR2 FQNEAQ (reference sequence). CDR3 amino acids: CASSLAGGAGNQPQHF. As DNA, the CDR3 is TGTGCCAGCAGCTTAGCAGGGGGCGCTGGCAATCAGCCCCAGCATTTT.

This clone came up once. This sequence joins TRBV27 and TRBJ1-6, with a weak D call TRBD1 (5 bases). The CDR3 consists of 15 residues. Germline CDR1 is MNHEY and CDR2 is SMNVEV (reference sequence). V dropped 3 bases and J dropped 10 bases, with 16 bases sitting between them. The CDR3 bases are TGTGCCAGCAGTTTCTTTGGGGGGAAGGGCTCACCCCTCCACTTT. This translates into CASSFFGGKGSPLHF.

The CDR3 region has the DNA TGCGCCAGCAGCCTTGACTCAAAAGGGCAGTTCTTC. Its translation is CASSLDSKGQFF. The chain combines TRBV5-1 with TRBJ2-1; D gene ambiguous. The V and J ends lost 4 bases and 12 bases respectively, with 14 bases between them. There are 12 residues in the CDR3. Germline V gene lookup returns CDR1 SGHRS and CDR2 YFSETQ.

The genes are TRBV2 and TRBJ1-2, with TRBD1 matching over 10 bases. Trimming removed 6 bases from V and 6 bases from J; junction bases left unmatched: 1. The CDR3 runs 12 residues. Germline V gene sequence: CDR1 SNHLY, CDR2 FYNNEI. CDR3 loop: CASRGTGDGYTF. CDR3 bases: TGTGCCAGCAGAGGGACAGGGGATGGCTACACCTTC.

CDR3 loop: CASSPRTERNTGELFF. Written as DNA, the CDR3 is TGTGCCAGCAGCCCGCGGACTGAGCGGAACACCGGGGAGCTGTTTTTT. The V and J genes are TRBV7-3 and TRBJ2-2; D perhaps matches TRBD2 (5 bases). Between the trimmed V and J ends, which lost 5 bases and 1 base, there was a span of 14 bases. The CDR3 is 16 residues long. Per germline, CDR1 SGHTA and CDR2 FQGTGA.

The V call is TRBV5-1, the J call TRBJ1-6; D is uncertain. V was shortened by 0 bases and J by 12 bases, with 19 bases between the two germline ends. This CDR3 has 16 amino acids. Germline CDR1 reads SGHRS; CDR2 reads YFSETQ. The CDR3 DNA reads as TGCGCCAGCAGCTTGGCGATGGCAGGCGCCGAGGGACCCCTCCACTTT. This gives the protein CASSLAMAGAEGPLHF.

The gene calls are TRBV2 and TRBJ2-1, with 10 bases aligning to TRBD2. V gave up 5 bases and J gave up 7 bases; unmatched junction bases: 11. This CDR3 comprises 16 residues. CDR1 is SNHLY and CDR2 is FYNNEI in the germline V gene. CDR3 sequence reads: CASSRLAGALGNEQFF. CDR3 DNA sequence: TGTGCCAGCAGTCGTCTAGCGGGGGCCCTAGGGAATGAGCAGTTCTTC.